Listed here are 18 T cell receptor beta chains from one sample, sequenced in a study of blood T cell repertoires in COVID-19. Profiled with immunoSEQ multiplex PCR; TCRdb holds only in-frame clones, not every one. The sample has 400,000 to 500,000 clones; roughly 88% are singletons. Sequences were obtained from PBMCs or T cells enriched from blood (not recorded which). These receptors were taken from a woman aged 18 to 35 who had been exposed to COVID-19.

The V call is TRBV12-3 or TRBV12-4, the J call TRBJ2-7, with 7 nucleotides matching TRBD1. With 4 bases clipped from V and 2 bases from J, the junction kept 2 bases outside the gene matches. This CDR3 is built from 13 residues. The CDR3 DNA follows: TGTGCCAGCAGTTCCGGGACAGCCTACGAGCAGTACTTC. It encodes CASSSGTAYEQYF.

The chain links TRBV4-3 to TRBJ1-3; 9 nucleotides align to TRBD1. With V trimmed by 2 bases and J by 2 bases, 7 bases remained unmatched. The CDR3 length is 17 residues. Germline CDR1 and CDR2: LGHNA and YSLEER. CDR3 in amino acids: CASSQNWGTGPGNTIYF. The CDR3 coding sequence is TGCGCCAGCAGCCAAAACTGGGGGACAGGGCCTGGAAACACCATATATTTT.

The chain uses TRBV28 and TRBJ1-2, with D unresolved. V lost 6 bases to trimming and J lost 2 bases, with 10 bases between them. Germline assignment: CDR1 MDHEN and CDR2 SYDVKM. There are 13 residues in the CDR3. CDR3 sequence reads: CASSSQENYGYTF. The CDR3 coding sequence is TGTGCCAGCAGCTCACAAGAAAACTATGGCTACACCTTC.

The rearrangement links TRBV7-2 to TRBJ2-5, with a tentative D call TRBD2 (5 bases). The V gene's germline CDR1 is SGHTA and CDR2 FQGNSA. This CDR3 has 14 residues. V lost 2 bases, J lost 5 bases, and 12 bases lay in between. CDR3 bases: TGTGCCAGCAGCTTAACGGCGGGTGGTGAGACCCAGTACTTC. As protein: CASSLTAGGETQYF. The variable domain in full, with the rest retrieved from reference TRBV7-2 and TRBJ2-5, is GAGVSQSPSNKVTEKGKDVELRCDPISGHTALYWYRQSLGQGLEFLIYFQGNSAPDKSGLPSDRFSAERTGGSVSTLTIQRTQQEDSAVYLCASSLTAGGETQYFGPGTRLLVL.

The rearrangement joins TRBV6-5 to TRBJ1-2; no firm D call. The CDR3 length is 14 residues. V gave up 6 bases and J gave up 0 bases, with 11 bases separating them. CDR1 and CDR2 (germline): MNHEY, SVGAGI. CDR3 region: CASSPNGANYGYTF. In DNA form, the CDR3 reads TGTGCCAGCAGCCCGAATGGAGCTAACTATGGCTACACCTTC.

The genes are TRBV9 and TRBJ2-6; D possibly corresponds to TRBD1 (5 bases). Germline V gene data show CDR1 as SGDLS and CDR2 as YYNGEE. Trimming removed 3 bases at V and 4 bases at J, with 17 bases between. The CDR3 loop spans 17 amino acids. CDR3 bases: TGTGCCAGCAGCGCGGATTCTCAGGGTGCAGGGGCCAACGTCCTGACTTTC. It encodes CASSADSQGAGANVLTF.

The rearrangement uses TRBV28 and TRBJ2-7; no clear D gene. Germline CDR1 and CDR2: MDHEN and SYDVKM. The CDR3 consists of 14 residues. V lost 3 bases to trimming and J lost 4 bases, with 13 bases between them. CDR3 nucleotide sequence: TGTGCCAGCAGTTTTCAGGTTCCCCCATACGAGCAGTACTTC. This translates into CASSFQVPPYEQYF.

The chain has TRBV30 and TRBJ1-1, with 10 bases fitting TRBD1. V was clipped by 5 bases and J by 5 bases; unmatched bases: 5. Per germline, CDR1 GTSNPN and CDR2 SVGIG (reference sequence). This CDR3 is 13 amino acids long. Here the CDR3 reads CAWGTGARTEAFF. For the CDR3, the DNA is TGTGCCTGGGGGACAGGGGCGAGGACTGAAGCTTTCTTT.

The J gene is TRBJ2-2, the V gene TRBV19; a possible D gene is TRBD1 (5 bases). V dropped 5 bases and J dropped 8 bases, with 21 bases sitting between them. Germline CDR1 is LNHDA and CDR2 is SQIVND (reference sequence). The CDR3 runs to 16 residues. The CDR3 is CASSSAGSGDSGELFF. CDR3 in DNA: TGTGCCAGTAGTTCAGCAGGGTCTGGGGATTCGGGGGAGCTGTTTTTT.

V is TRBV13 and J is TRBJ1-5; 9 bases match TRBD1. CDR1 and CDR2 from the germline V gene are PRHDT and FYEKMQ (reference sequence). This CDR3 is 13 amino acids long. V lost 6 bases, J lost 6 bases, and 3 bases stayed unmatched. DNA of the CDR3: TGTGCCAGCAGTTCGGACAGGGGTCAGCCCCAGCATTTT. Amino acids: CASSSDRGQPQHF.

The chain recombines TRBV19 with TRBJ1-5; D is uncertain. Trimming left V 5 bases short and J 4 bases short, with 9 bases between. This CDR3 region has 13 residues. Germline lookup yields CDR1 LNHDA and CDR2 SQIVND (reference sequence). CDR3 protein: CASSAVINQPQHF. In nucleotides, the CDR3 is TGTGCCAGTAGTGCGGTGATTAATCAGCCCCAGCATTTT.

V gene TRBV6-2 or TRBV6-3 combines with J gene TRBJ1-1; D not certain. Trimming pared 5 bases from V and 2 bases from J, leaving 12 bases between. The CDR3 contains 14 residues. Per germline, CDR1 MNHEY and CDR2 SVGEGT. The chain's CDR3 is CASSPYQVNTEAFF. In nucleotides, the CDR3 is TGTGCCAGCAGTCCCTACCAGGTTAACACTGAAGCTTTCTTT.

V is TRBV18 and J is TRBJ2-1; TRBD2 aligns across 7 bases. CDR1 and CDR2 from the germline V gene are KGHSH and LQKENI. CDR3 length: 15 residues. With 3 bases clipped from V and 8 bases from J, the junction kept 10 bases outside the gene matches. CDR3 residues: CASSPLGGSLDEQFF. The CDR3 DNA reads TGTGCCAGCTCACCTCTGGGCGGGAGTCTGGATGAGCAGTTCTTC. Full variable domain (remainder filled in from reference TRBV18 and TRBJ2-1): NAGVMQNPRHLVRRRGQEARLRCSPMKGHSHVYWYRQLPEEGLKFMVYLQKENIIDESGMPKERFSAEFPKEGPSILRIQQVVRGDSAAYFCASSPLGGSLDEQFFGPGTRLTVL.

The chain links TRBV19 to TRBJ2-3; a possible D gene is TRBD2 (6 bases). The CDR3 runs to 14 residues. V lost 6 bases, J lost 2 bases, and 12 bases lay in between. The V gene's germline CDR1 is LNHDA and CDR2 SQIVND (reference sequence). Written as DNA, the CDR3 is TGTGCCAGTAGCCAGGGAGGTGCCACAGATACGCAGTATTTT. It translates to CASSQGGATDTQYF.

J is TRBJ2-3 and V is TRBV5-1; D is undetermined. The CDR3 runs 13 residues. The ends were cut back, 9 bases at V and 2 bases at J, with 13 bases in the middle. From germline, CDR1 is SGHRS and CDR2 YFSETQ. CDR3 protein: CATSTEITDTQYF. The CDR3 bases are TGCGCCACCAGTACAGAAATCACAGATACGCAGTATTTT.

This rearrangement joins TRBV25-1 to TRBJ1-1; 9 bases align to TRBD1. The CDR3 covers 13 residues. The trim removed 6 bases at V and 4 bases at J, leaving 3 bases unmatched. Germline V lookup: CDR1 MGHDK, CDR2 SYGVNS. CDR3 sequence (DNA): TGTGCCAGCAGAGACAGGGGGTTCACTGAAGCTTTCTTT. Its translation is CASRDRGFTEAFF.

The rearrangement uses TRBV6-4 and TRBJ2-1, with 11 bases matching TRBD2. Germline V gene sequence: CDR1 MRHNA, CDR2 SNTAGT. The CDR3 consists of 14 residues. V shed 6 bases and J 6 bases; nucleotides not matched to a gene: 4. For the CDR3, the DNA is TGTGCCAGCAGGCCGGGACTAGCGGCCAATGAGCAGTTCTTC. Its translation: CASRPGLAANEQFF.

The J gene is TRBJ2-3, the V gene TRBV13, with TRBD2 identical over 7 bases. Losses at the gene ends were 7 bases for V and 0 bases for J; bases not matched to a gene: 16. The CDR3 contains 18 residues. Per the germline V gene, CDR1 is PRHDT and CDR2 is FYEKMQ (reference sequence). The CDR3 sequence: CASTFAGDRTQSTDTQYF. In DNA form, the CDR3 reads TGTGCCAGCACGTTTGCGGGGGATCGGACCCAAAGCACAGATACGCAGTATTTT.